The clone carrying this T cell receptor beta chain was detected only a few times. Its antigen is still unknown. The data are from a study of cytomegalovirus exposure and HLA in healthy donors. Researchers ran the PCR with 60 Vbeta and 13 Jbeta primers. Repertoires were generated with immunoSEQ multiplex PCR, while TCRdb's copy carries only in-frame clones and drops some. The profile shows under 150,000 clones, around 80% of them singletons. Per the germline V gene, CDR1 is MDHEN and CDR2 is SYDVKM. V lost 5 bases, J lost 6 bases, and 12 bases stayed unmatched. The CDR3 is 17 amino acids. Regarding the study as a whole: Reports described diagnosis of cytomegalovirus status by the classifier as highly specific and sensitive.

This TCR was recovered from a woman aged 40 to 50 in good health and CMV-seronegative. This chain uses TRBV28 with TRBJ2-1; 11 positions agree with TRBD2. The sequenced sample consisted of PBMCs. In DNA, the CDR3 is TGTGCCAGCAGTGTACTAGCGGGAGCCGGAGGGCTCAATGAGCAGTTCTTC. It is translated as CASSVLAGAGGLNEQFF.